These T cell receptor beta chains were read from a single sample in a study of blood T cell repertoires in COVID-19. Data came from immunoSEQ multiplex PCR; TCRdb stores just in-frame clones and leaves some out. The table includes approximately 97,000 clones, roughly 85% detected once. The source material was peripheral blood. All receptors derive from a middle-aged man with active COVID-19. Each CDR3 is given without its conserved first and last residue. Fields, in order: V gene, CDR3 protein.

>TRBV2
ASSVGGNNEQF
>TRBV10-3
AISTSGGVTGELF
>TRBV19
ASSIRQDGAKNIQY
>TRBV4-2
ASSQEDRAREQY
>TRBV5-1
ASSLGQGAYEQY
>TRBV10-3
ATQDSYGYT
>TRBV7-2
ASSHRVSNYGYT
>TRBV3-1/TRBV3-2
ASSHNSGVQETQY
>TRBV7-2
ASSWTGDGQPQH
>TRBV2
ASSARDTRNTEAF
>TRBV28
ASSGRGGEETQY
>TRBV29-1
SVARGTGNTIY
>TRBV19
ASSRGQFSNQPQH
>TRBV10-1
PQHGGGLYMGTQY
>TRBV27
ASIERRGGEQY
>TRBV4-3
ASSRTLEGSSYNSPLH
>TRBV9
ASSPRGQNYEQY
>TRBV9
ASTIPPYERGSYEQY